These 3 T cell receptor beta chains originate from one sample sequenced in a study of T cell responses to AZD1222 COVID-19 vaccine. The assay was immunoSEQ multiplex PCR, and TCRdb's table has in-frame clones only and misses some. This table holds 100,000 or so clones, 87% found once. The specimen was peripheral blood, collected on day 0 of AZD1222 vaccination. The receptor source for this set is an adult in good health.

A few counts support this clone. This chain uses TRBV11-3 with TRBJ2-7; D gene unclear. The CDR3 contains 13 residues. In germline, CDR1 is SGHNT, CDR2 YENEEA. The V end lost 0 bases, the J end lost 0 bases, and 3 bases lay between the germline ends. The CDR3 here is CASSLDTSYEQYF. The CDR3 bases are TGTGCCAGCAGCTTAGATACCTCCTACGAGCAGTACTTC.

The rearrangement joins TRBV2 to TRBJ1-3; D may be TRBD1 (5 bases). V dropped 6 bases and J dropped 0 bases, with 12 bases sitting between them. The CDR3 is 15 residues long. Germline V gene lookup returns CDR1 SNHLY and CDR2 FYNNEI. The CDR3 DNA reads TGTGCCAGCAGGGGGGGTCCGAGCTCTGGAAACACCATATATTTT. It is translated as CASRGGPSSGNTIYF.

This sequence joins TRBV7-9 and TRBJ1-1, with D uncertain. Germline V gene data show CDR1 as SEHNR and CDR2 as FQNEAQ (reference sequence). The CDR3 runs to 13 residues. The ends were cut back, 2 bases at V and 2 bases at J, with 6 bases in the middle. CDR3 sequence (DNA): TGTGCCAGCAGCTTACCGACAAACACTGAAGCTTTCTTT. Translation: CASSLPTNTEAFF.